These T cell receptor beta chains were read from a single sample in a study of blood T cell repertoires in COVID-19. Clones were sequenced by immunoSEQ multiplex PCR, and TCRdb holds only the in-frame ones, with some missing. Among a few hundred thousand clones, approximately 90% were seen once, and the ten largest hold 3.5% to 4.5%. The sample was peripheral blood. The receptors come from a man aged 45-60 years with acute or convalescent COVID-19. CDR3s include the opening cysteine and the closing phenylalanine or tryptophan. A D gene is named only where the DNA matches it firmly. Rows give clone size only sometimes, using once, few, many, or a class for an expanded clone.

.	TRBV18	TRBJ2-1	TRBD1	TGTGCCAGCTCACCCATGACAGGGGGCTGGAATGAGCAGTTCTTC	CASSPMTGGWNEQFF
once	TRBV5-8	TRBJ1-2	.	TGTGCCAGCAGCTTGGTGTGGCAGGGCAACTATGGCTACACCTTC	CASSLVWQGNYGYTF
.	TRBV6-4	TRBJ1-2	TRBD1	TGTGCCAGCAGTGACTCGATATCGACAGGGGGCGCAAAGGGCTACACCTTC	CASSDSISTGGAKGYTF
few	TRBV11-2	TRBJ2-7	TRBD1	TGTGCCAGCAGCCCTTCCCCGGGACAGGGCTACGAGCAGTACTTC	CASSPSPGQGYEQYF
.	TRBV6-5	TRBJ1-1	.	TGTGCCAGCAGTTCGCAACAGGTTAACACTGAAGCTTTCTTT	CASSSQQVNTEAFF
.	TRBV30	TRBJ1-4	.	TGTGCCTGGAAACGAGCAGGGTCTAATGAAAAACTGTTTTTT	CAWKRAGSNEKLFF
.	TRBV7-9	TRBJ2-2	.	TGTGCCAGCACCACCGGACAGACGAACACCGGGGAGCTGTTTTTT	CASTTGQTNTGELFF
.	TRBV5-1	TRBJ1-6	.	TGCGCCAGCAGCACACAGGGAAGCCTTAATAATTCACCCCTCCACTTT	CASSTQGSLNNSPLHF
.	TRBV18	TRBJ1-3	.	TGTGCCAGCTCTTACGACAGCTCCTCTGGAAACACCATATATTTT	CASSYDSSSGNTIYF
.	TRBV18	TRBJ1-1	.	TGTGCCAGCTCACCACCGAACACAAACACTGAAGCTTTCTTT	CASSPPNTNTEAFF
.	TRBV5-1	TRBJ1-1	TRBD1	TGCGCCAGCAGCCTGGGACAGCAACCCAGGGACACTGAAGCTTTCTTT	CASSLGQQPRDTEAFF
.	TRBV3-1/TRBV3-2	TRBJ2-2	.	TGTGCCAGCCAGACTCTGTTTCCGAACACCGGGGAGCTGTTTTTT	CASQTLFPNTGELFF
.	TRBV18	TRBJ1-1	.	TGTGCCAGCTCACCACCTTGGCAGGCGAACACTGAAGCTTTCTTT	CASSPPWQANTEAFF
.	TRBV10-3	TRBJ1-3	TRBD1	TGTGCCATCGGCGGAACGGCAGGGGGCGCAAGAGGAAACACCATATATTTT	CAIGGTAGGARGNTIYF
.	TRBV5-1	TRBJ2-3	TRBD1	TGCGCCAGCAGCGAGGACAGGGAGACAGATACGCAGTATTTT	CASSEDRETDTQYF
.	TRBV18	TRBJ2-5	.	TGTGCCAGCTCACCTATGAGGGATTTCGGGGAGACCCAGTACTTC	CASSPMRDFGETQYF
.	TRBV20-1	TRBJ2-3	TRBD2	TGCAGTGCTAGTCCGAGCGGGGGGGCCCATTGGGAAGATACGCAGTATTTT	CSASPSGGAHWEDTQYF
.	TRBV7-3	TRBJ2-3	.	TGTGCCAGCAGCTTCAGGGGAACAGATACGCAGTATTTT	CASSFRGTDTQYF
once	TRBV18	TRBJ2-7	TRBD1	TGTGCCAGCTCTAGGCAGGGGGCGCGAGAGCAGTACTTC	CASSRQGAREQYF
.	TRBV11-2	TRBJ1-2	TRBD1	TGTGCCAGCAGCTTTCAGGGGGACGACTATGGCTACACCTTC	CASSFQGDDYGYTF
.	TRBV18	TRBJ2-5	.	TGTGCCAGCTCGACCGGGGAGACCCAGTACTTC	CASSTGETQYF
.	TRBV19	TRBJ1-1	.	TGTGCCAGTAGTATTAGCCTGAACACTGAAGCTTTCTTT	CASSISLNTEAFF
.	TRBV2	TRBJ1-2	.	TGTGCCAGCAGTGAAGGGAGGCCTTATGGCTACACCTTC	CASSEGRPYGYTF
.	TRBV2	TRBJ2-1	TRBD1	TGTGCCAGCCGACAGGGGGCCTACAATGAGCAGTTCTTC	CASRQGAYNEQFF
.	TRBV18	TRBJ1-1	.	TGTGCCAGCTCACCGGGGACAACACTAGGGACTGAAGCTTTCTTT	CASSPGTTLGTEAFF
.	TRBV18	TRBJ1-2	TRBD1	TGTGCCAGCTCATCAATGGACAGGGTCTATGGCTACACCTTC	CASSSMDRVYGYTF
.	TRBV2	TRBJ1-3	.	TGTGCCAGCAGTGAACTCCTTTCTGGAAACACCATATATTTT	CASSELLSGNTIYF
.	TRBV6-2/TRBV6-3	TRBJ1-2	.	TGTGCCAGCAGTTACGAGGGTAACTATGGCTACACCTTC	CASSYEGNYGYTF
.	TRBV5-5	TRBJ1-3	.	TGTGCCAGCAGCCCTTTTGTCCCCAACACCATATATTTT	CASSPFVPNTIYF
.	TRBV6-5	TRBJ1-2	.	TGTGCCAGCAGTATAAACTGGGACAACTACTATGGCTACACCTTC	CASSINWDNYYGYTF
.	TRBV19	TRBJ2-2	TRBD1	TGTGCCAGTATGGACAGGAGGACCGGGGAGCTGTTTTTT	CASMDRRTGELFF
.	TRBV30	TRBJ1-4	.	TGTGCCTGGAGGGCACAGGGCACTAATGAAAAACTGTTTTTT	CAWRAQGTNEKLFF
once	TRBV5-4	TRBJ1-1	TRBD1	TGTGCCAGCAGCTTTCCTGACAGGGGGGGAGACACTGAAGCTTTCTTT	CASSFPDRGGDTEAFF
.	TRBV18	TRBJ1-1	.	TGTGCCAGCTCACCCGGGGGATCGACGGTTGAAGCTTTCTTT	CASSPGGSTVEAFF
.	TRBV29-1	TRBJ1-2	TRBD1	TGCAGCGTCGGGACAGGGATCTATGGCTACACCTTC	CSVGTGIYGYTF
.	TRBV7-9	TRBJ2-5	TRBD2	TGTGCCAGCAGCTCCCCCGGACTAGCGGGGGGGCGGGGAGAGACCCAGTACTTC	CASSSPGLAGGRGETQYF
.	TRBV3-1/TRBV3-2	TRBJ1-6	.	TGTGCCAGCAGCCAAGAGGGGAGGGATTCACCCCTCCACTTT	CASSQEGRDSPLHF
.	TRBV29-1	TRBJ1-1	TRBD1	TGCAGCGTCGCGGGACAGAGGACAAGGTCGGAAGCTTTCTTT	CSVAGQRTRSEAFF
.	TRBV19	TRBJ1-4	.	TGTGCCAGTAGTATGGGGGCCTATGAAAAACTGTTTTTT	CASSMGAYEKLFF